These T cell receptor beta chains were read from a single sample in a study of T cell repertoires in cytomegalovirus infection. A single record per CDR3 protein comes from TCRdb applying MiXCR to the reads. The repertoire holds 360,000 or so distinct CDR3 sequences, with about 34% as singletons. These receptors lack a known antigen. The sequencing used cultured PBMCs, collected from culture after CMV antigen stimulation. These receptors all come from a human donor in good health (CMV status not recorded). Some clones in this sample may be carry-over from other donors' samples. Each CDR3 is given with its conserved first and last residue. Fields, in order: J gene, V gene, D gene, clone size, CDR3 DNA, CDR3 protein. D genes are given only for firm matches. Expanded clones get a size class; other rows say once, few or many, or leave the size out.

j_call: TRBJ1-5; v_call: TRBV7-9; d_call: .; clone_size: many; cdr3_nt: TGTGCCAGCAGCTTTGAGGGCAGCAATCAGCCCCAGCATTTT; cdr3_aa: CASSFEGSNQPQHF
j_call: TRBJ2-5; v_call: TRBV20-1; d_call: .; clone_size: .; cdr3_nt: TGCAGTGCTAGTTCGGCGACAGGCGTACAAGAGACCCAGTACTTC; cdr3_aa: CSASSATGVQETQYF
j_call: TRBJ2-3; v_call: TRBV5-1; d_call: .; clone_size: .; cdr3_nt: TGCGCCAGCACCCTCCTACAGCGCACAGATACGCAGTATTTT; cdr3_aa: CASTLLQRTDTQYF
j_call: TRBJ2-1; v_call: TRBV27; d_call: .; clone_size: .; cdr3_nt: TGTGCCAGCAGTTACCTCCCGCCCTACTACAATGAGCAGTTCTTC; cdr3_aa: CASSYLPPYYNEQFF
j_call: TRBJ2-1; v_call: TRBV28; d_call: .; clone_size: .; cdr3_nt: TGTGCCAGCAACGTGGGATTCTCCTACAATGAGCAGTTCTTC; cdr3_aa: CASNVGFSYNEQFF
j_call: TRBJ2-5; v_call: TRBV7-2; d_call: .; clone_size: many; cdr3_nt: TGTGCCAGCAGCTTAGACAAAGGGTTGAGAGAGACCCAGTACTTC; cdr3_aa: CASSLDKGLRETQYF
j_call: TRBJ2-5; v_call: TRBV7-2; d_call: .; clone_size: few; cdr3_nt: TGTGCCAGCAGCTTACTAGAACAAGAGACCCAGTACTTC; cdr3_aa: CASSLLEQETQYF
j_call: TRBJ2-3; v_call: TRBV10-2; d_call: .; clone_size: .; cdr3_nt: TGCGCCAGCAGGATAGCTGCAGATACGCAGTATTTT; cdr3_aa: CASRIAADTQYF
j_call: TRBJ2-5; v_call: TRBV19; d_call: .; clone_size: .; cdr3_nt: TGTGCCAGTATCGCAACAGGGTCCGGAGAGACCCAGTACTTC; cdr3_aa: CASIATGSGETQYF
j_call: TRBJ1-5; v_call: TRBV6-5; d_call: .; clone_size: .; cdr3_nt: TGTGCCAGCAGAGGACAGTTCAATCAGCCCCAGCATTTT; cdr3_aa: CASRGQFNQPQHF
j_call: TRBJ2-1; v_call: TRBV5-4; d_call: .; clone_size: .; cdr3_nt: TGTGCCAGCAGCATAGGGACGGGAAAAAATGAGCAGTTCTTC; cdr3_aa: CASSIGTGKNEQFF
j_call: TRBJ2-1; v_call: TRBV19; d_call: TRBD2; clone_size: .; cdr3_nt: TGTGCCAGTAGTATAGTAGCGGGAGAAGGCAATGAGCAGTTCTTC; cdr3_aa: CASSIVAGEGNEQFF
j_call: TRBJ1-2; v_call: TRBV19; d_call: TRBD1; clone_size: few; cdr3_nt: TGTGCCAGTACCCCAGGACAGGGTTCTGGCTACACCTTC; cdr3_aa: CASTPGQGSGYTF
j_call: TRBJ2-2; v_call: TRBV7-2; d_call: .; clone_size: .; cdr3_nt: TGTGCCAGCAGCTTATCCCCGGGACTCAACACCGGGGAGCTGTTTTTT; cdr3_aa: CASSLSPGLNTGELFF
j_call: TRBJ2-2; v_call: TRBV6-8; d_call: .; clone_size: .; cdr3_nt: TGTGCCAGCAGTAAGGGTAACACCGGGGAGCTGTTTTTT; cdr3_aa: CASSKGNTGELFF
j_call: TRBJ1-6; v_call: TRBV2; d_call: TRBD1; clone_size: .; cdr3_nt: TGTGCCAGCAGTGGCCAGGGGGATAATTCACCCCTCCACTTT; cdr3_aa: CASSGQGDNSPLHF
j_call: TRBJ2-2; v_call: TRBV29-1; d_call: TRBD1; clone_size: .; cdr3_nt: TGCAGCGTTGAGGGACAGGCGAACACCGGGGAGCTGTTTTTT; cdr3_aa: CSVEGQANTGELFF